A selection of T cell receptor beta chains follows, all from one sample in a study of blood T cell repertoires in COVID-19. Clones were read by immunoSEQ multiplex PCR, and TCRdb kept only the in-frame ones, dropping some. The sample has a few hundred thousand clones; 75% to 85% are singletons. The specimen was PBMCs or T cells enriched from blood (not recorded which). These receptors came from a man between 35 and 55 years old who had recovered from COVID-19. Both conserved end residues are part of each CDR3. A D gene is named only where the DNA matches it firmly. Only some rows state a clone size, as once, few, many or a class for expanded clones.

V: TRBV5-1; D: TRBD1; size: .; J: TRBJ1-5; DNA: TGCGCCAGCAGACGGACAGGCGATAGCAATCAGCCCCAGCATTTT; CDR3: CASRRTGDSNQPQHF
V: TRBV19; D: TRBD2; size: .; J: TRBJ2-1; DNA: TGTGCCAGTACCCTGGGACTAGCAAGCAATGAGCAGTTCTTC; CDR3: CASTLGLASNEQFF
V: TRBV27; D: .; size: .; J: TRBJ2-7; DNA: TGTGCCAGCAGTGTAGGACAAACGAGCTCCTACGAGCAGTACTTC; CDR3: CASSVGQTSSYEQYF
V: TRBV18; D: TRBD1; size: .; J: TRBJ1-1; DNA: TGTGCCAGCTCACAGGACAGGGACGCTTTCTTT; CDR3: CASSQDRDAFF
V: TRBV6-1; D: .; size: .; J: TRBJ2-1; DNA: TGTGCCAGCAGTGAATCTCGGTATGAGCAGTTCTTC; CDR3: CASSESRYEQFF
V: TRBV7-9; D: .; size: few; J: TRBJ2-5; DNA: TGTGCCGCATATACACAGGGCGAAAAAGAGACCCAGTACTTC; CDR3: CAAYTQGEKETQYF
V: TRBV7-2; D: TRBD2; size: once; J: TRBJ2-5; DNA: TGTGCCAGCAGCTTATCAGCGGGAAAAGAGACCCAGTACTTC; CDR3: CASSLSAGKETQYF
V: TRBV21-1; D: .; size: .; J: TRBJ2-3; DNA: TGTGCCAGCAGCACCCGCGGGACTAGCGGGAGGTCGGTGAGGACAGATACGCAGTATTTT; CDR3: CASSTRGTSGRSVRTDTQYF
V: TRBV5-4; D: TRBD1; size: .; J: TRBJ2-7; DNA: TGTGCCAGCAGCTTGGGACAGGGGGCGTCCTACGAGCAGTACTTC; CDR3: CASSLGQGASYEQYF
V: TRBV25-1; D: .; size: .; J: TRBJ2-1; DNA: TGTGCCAGCAGGGGCGAACTGAGCTACAATGAGCAGTTCTTC; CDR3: CASRGELSYNEQFF
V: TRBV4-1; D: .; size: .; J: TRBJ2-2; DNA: TGCGCCAGCAGCCTTCTCGCCCAGGGGAACACCGGGGAGCTGTTTTTT; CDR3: CASSLLAQGNTGELFF
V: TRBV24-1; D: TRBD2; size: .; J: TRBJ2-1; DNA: TGTGCCACCAGTGATTATGGTAGCGGGAGGAGCAATGAGCAGTTCTTC; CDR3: CATSDYGSGRSNEQFF
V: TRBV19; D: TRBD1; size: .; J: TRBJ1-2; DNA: TGTGCCAGTAACGGACAGGCTGGAGGCTACACCTTC; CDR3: CASNGQAGGYTF
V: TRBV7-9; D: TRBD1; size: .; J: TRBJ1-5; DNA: TGTGCCAGCAGCGGGACAGGGGGCAACAATCAGCCCCAGCATTTT; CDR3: CASSGTGGNNQPQHF
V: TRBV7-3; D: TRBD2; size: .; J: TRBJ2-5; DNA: TGTGCCAGCAGTTTAGCGGGGGCCGGGGAGACCCAGTACTTC; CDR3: CASSLAGAGETQYF
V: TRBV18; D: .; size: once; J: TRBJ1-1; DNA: TGTGCCAGCTCACCACGGAGGGAAACTGAAGCTTTCTTT; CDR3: CASSPRRETEAFF
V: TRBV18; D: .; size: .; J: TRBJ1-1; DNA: TGTGCCAGCTCACCGACGACACAGAACACTGAAGCTTTCTTT; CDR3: CASSPTTQNTEAFF
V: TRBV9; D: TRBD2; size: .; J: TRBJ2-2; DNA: TGTGCCAGCAGCGTACGAGGTAGCGGGGGTTCCGGGGAGCTGTTTTTT; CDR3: CASSVRGSGGSGELFF
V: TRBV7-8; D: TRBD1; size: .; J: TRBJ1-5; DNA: TGTGCCAGCAGCTTAGGGGACAGGGGGAAAGGCAATCAGCCCCAGCATTTT; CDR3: CASSLGDRGKGNQPQHF
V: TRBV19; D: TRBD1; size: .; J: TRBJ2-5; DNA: TGTGCCAGTAGTGGTAGGGGGCGGGAGACCCAGTACTTC; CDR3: CASSGRGRETQYF